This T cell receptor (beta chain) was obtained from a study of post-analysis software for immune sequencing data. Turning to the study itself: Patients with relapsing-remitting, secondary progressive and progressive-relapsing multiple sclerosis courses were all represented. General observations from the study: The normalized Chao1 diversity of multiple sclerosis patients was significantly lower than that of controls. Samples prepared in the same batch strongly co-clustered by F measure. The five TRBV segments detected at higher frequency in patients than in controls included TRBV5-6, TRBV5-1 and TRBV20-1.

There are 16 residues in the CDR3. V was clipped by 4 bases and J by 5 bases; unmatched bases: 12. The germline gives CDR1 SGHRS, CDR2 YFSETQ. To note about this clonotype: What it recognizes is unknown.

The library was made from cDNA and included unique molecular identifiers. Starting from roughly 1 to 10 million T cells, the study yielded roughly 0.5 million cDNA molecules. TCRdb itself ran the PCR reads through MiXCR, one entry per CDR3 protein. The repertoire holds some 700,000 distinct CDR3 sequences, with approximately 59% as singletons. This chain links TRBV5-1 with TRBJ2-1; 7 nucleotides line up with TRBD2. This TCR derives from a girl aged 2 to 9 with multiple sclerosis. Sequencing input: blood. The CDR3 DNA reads TGCGCCAGCAGCCCCGGGTGGGCGGGAGAGGACAATGAGCAGTTCTTC. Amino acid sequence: CASSPGWAGEDNEQFF.